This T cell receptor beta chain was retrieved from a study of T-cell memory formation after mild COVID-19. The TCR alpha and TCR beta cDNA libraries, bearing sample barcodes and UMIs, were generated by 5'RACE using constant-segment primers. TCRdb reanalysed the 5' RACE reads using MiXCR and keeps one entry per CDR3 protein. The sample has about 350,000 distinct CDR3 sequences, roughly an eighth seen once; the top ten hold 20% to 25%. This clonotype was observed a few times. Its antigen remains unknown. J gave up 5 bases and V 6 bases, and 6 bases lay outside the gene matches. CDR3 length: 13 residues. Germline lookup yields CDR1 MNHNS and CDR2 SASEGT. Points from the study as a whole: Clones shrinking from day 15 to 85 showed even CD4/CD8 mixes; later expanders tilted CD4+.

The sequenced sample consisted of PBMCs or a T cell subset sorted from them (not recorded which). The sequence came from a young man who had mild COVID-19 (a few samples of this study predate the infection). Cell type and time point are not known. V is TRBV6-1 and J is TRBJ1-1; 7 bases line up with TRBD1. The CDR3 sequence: CASREGAQTEAFF. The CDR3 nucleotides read TGTGCCAGCAGGGAGGGGGCGCAGACTGAAGCTTTCTTT.